This TCR beta chain was recovered during a study of identical twins. The table lists this clonotype with many counts. CDR1 and CDR2 from the germline V gene are LGHDT and YNNKEL (reference sequence). V dropped 3 bases and J dropped 7; count of bases not matched to a gene: 7. The CDR3 is made up of 17 amino acids. TCRdb re-analysed the 5' RACE reads in MiXCR, keeping a single row per CDR3 protein. The table has approximately 670,000 distinct CDR3 sequences, 6% to 6.5% seen once. The J gene is TRBJ2-2, the V gene TRBV3-1; 14 bases line up with TRBD2. The origin of this receptor is a young man in good health. Sequences were obtained from naive T cells sorted from blood. CDR3 bases: TGTGCCAGCAGCCAGGGACTAGCGGGAGAGCTGGTCGGGGAGCTGTTTTTT. It translates to CASSQGLAGELVGELFF.